The 28 T cell receptor beta chains reported below all come from one sample, sequenced in a study of human T cells and chemical hapten exposure. Time point defined: patch test 3, about 24 weeks after DPC sensitization. The sample's treatment: therapeutic diphenylcyclopropenone sensitization with weekly scalp DPC. MiXCR, run by TCRdb on the RACE reads, gives a single entry per CDR3 protein. The sample records about 200,000 distinct CDR3 sequences, 24% being singletons. The sequenced sample was whole blood, obtained in connection with sensitization to the hapten diphenylcyclopropenone (DPC). The receptors originated from a woman in her thirties or forties with alopecia areata. Some clones in this sample may be carry-over from other donors' samples.

This clonotype was seen only a few times. The chain joins TRBV5-1 to TRBJ2-7; weak D call: TRBD2 (5 bases). The CDR3 is 11 amino acids. The germline CDR1 and CDR2 sequences are SGHRS and YFSETQ. V dropped 0 bases and J dropped 11 bases, with 9 bases sitting between them. DNA for the CDR3: TGCGCCAGCAGCTTGGGTACGAGGGAGTACTTC. Residues: CASSLGTREYF. The full variable domain, with the rest looked up from reference TRBV5-1 and TRBJ2-7, is KAGVTQTPRYLIKTRGQQVTLSCSPISGHRSVSWYQQTPGQGLQFLFEYFSETQRNKGNFPGRFSGRQFSNSRSEMNVSTLELGDSALYLCASSLGTREYFGPGTRLTVT.

V and J are TRBV4-1 and TRBJ2-1, with 9 bases that match TRBD2. This CDR3 has 22 amino acids. The trim removed 6 bases at V and 4 bases at J, leaving 28 bases unmatched. Germline V gives CDR1 MGHRA, CDR2 YSYEKL. CDR3 sequence reads: CASRLFPLRGEALAGPYNEQFF. Written as DNA, the CDR3 is TGCGCCAGCAGACTTTTTCCCCTCAGGGGGGAGGCCCTAGCGGGACCATACAATGAGCAGTTCTTC.

The chain uses TRBV9 and TRBJ2-7, with D possibly being TRBD2 (5 bases). This CDR3 comprises 14 residues. Germline V gene sequence: CDR1 SGDLS, CDR2 YYNGEE. The V end was cut by 6 bases, the J end by 6 bases, with 19 bases between. The CDR3 here is CASNRLGADGEQYF. CDR3 in DNA: TGTGCCAGCAATCGATTGGGAGCGGACGGCGAGCAGTACTTC.

The rearrangement links TRBV28 to TRBJ2-7; D possibly corresponds to TRBD2 (6 bases). CDR1 is MDHEN, CDR2 SYDVKM, per germline. This CDR3 spans 12 amino acids. V shed 8 bases and J shed 2 bases, with 10 bases lying between them. The CDR3 loop reads CASERAPYEQYF. CDR3 in DNA: TGTGCCAGCGAGCGGGCCCCCTACGAGCAGTACTTC.

There are many counts of this clonotype. The J gene is TRBJ2-1, the V gene TRBV5-1; 11 bases align to TRBD2. V lost 4 bases, J lost 4 bases, and 4 bases stayed unmatched. Per the germline V gene, CDR1 is SGHRS and CDR2 is YFSETQ. The CDR3 spans 15 residues. The CDR3 here is CASSRGLADYNEQFF. The CDR3 DNA reads as TGCGCCAGCAGCCGGGGACTAGCGGATTACAATGAGCAGTTCTTC.

The V and J genes are TRBV29-1 and TRBJ1-1; unclear D gene. This CDR3 has 13 amino acids. Germline CDR1 SQVTM, CDR2 ANQGSEA. V gave up 2 bases and J gave up 2 bases, with 9 bases separating them. CDR3 protein: CSVETYKNTEAFF. CDR3 nucleotides: TGCAGCGTTGAAACCTACAAAAACACTGAAGCTTTCTTT. Drawing the rest from reference TRBV29-1 and TRBJ1-1, the complete variable domain is SAVISQKPSRDICQRGTSLTIQCQVDSQVTMMFWYRQQPGQSLTLIATANQGSEATYESGFVIDKFPISRPNLTFSTLTVSNMSPEDSSIYLCSVETYKNTEAFFGQGTRLTVV.

The chain carries TRBV3-1 and TRBJ2-1; TRBD2 matches at 8 bases. This CDR3 comprises 13 residues. Germline CDR1 and CDR2: LGHDT and YNNKEL (reference sequence). V lost 4 bases, J lost 7 bases, and 3 bases stayed unmatched. CDR3 residues: CASSRVAGNEQFF. The CDR3 nucleotides are TGTGCCAGCAGCCGAGTAGCGGGGAATGAGCAGTTCTTC.

This clonotype was counted a few times. The chain employs TRBV4-2 and TRBJ2-2; D unresolved. Between the trimmed V and J ends, which lost 0 bases and 4 bases, there was a span of 6 bases. Germline V CDR1 and CDR2: LGHNA, YNFKEQ. The CDR3 runs to 14 residues. For the CDR3, the DNA is TGTGCCAGCAGCCAAGATTCCCGCACCGGGGAGCTGTTTTTT. It yields the protein CASSQDSRTGELFF.

This clonotype has only a few counts. The chain joins TRBV4-3 to TRBJ2-3, with D possibly matching TRBD2 (6 bases). The CDR3 is 14 amino acids. The germline V and J ends were trimmed by 4 bases and 3 bases, with 11 bases remaining between them. Germline V CDR1 and CDR2: LGHNA, YSLEER. The CDR3 bases are TGCGCCAGCAGCCCAAGAGGGAGGACAGATACGCAGTATTTT. It encodes CASSPRGRTDTQYF.

This clonotype has a handful of counts. This rearrangement joins TRBV20-1 to TRBJ2-1; D not certain. V was pared by 1 base and J by 2 bases, with 9 bases between. Germline V CDR1 and CDR2: DFQATT, SNEGSKA (reference sequence). The CDR3 runs to 14 residues. This CDR3 is CSARAQQTYNEQFF. Written as DNA, the CDR3 is TGCAGTGCTAGAGCTCAGCAGACCTACAATGAGCAGTTCTTC.

The rearrangement uses TRBV7-9 and TRBJ1-2, with D perhaps matching TRBD1 (5 bases). The CDR3 is made up of 12 amino acids. Per germline, CDR1 SEHNR and CDR2 FQNEAQ (reference sequence). Between the trimmed V and J ends, which lost 5 bases and 4 bases, there was a span of 8 bases. The CDR3 here is CASSLDTYGYTF. DNA of the CDR3: TGTGCCAGCAGCCTGGACACCTATGGCTACACCTTC.

This clonotype was detected a few times. The rearrangement links TRBV20-1 to TRBJ2-7; tentative D call: TRBD1 (6 bases). Trimming removed 2 bases at V and 5 bases at J, with 19 bases between. The CDR3 spans 15 residues. The V gene's germline CDR1 is DFQATT and CDR2 SNEGSKA (reference sequence). The DNA of the CDR3 is TGCAGTGCTAGAAAACGGGGCAGGGGAGAAAACGAGCAGTACTTC. Protein product: CSARKRGRGENEQYF.

This sequence joins TRBV29-1 and TRBJ1-2, with 7 bases matching TRBD1. The CDR3 sequence is 14 residues long. The germline CDR1 and CDR2 sequences are SQVTM and ANQGSEA. Trimming cost V 4 bases and J 4 bases; bases outside gene matches: 9. The CDR3 region has the DNA TGCAGCGTTGCCCGGGACAGCTCCCTCTATGGCTACACCTTC. The encoded protein is CSVARDSSLYGYTF. Drawing the rest from reference TRBV29-1 and TRBJ1-2, the complete variable domain is SAVISQKPSRDICQRGTSLTIQCQVDSQVTMMFWYRQQPGQSLTLIATANQGSEATYESGFVIDKFPISRPNLTFSTLTVSNMSPEDSSIYLCSVARDSSLYGYTFGSGTRLTVV.

The J gene is TRBJ2-5, the V gene TRBV5-1; perhaps TRBD1 as D (6 bases). Germline CDR1 is SGHRS and CDR2 is YFSETQ. CDR3 length: 15 amino acids. V dropped 3 bases and J dropped 3 bases, with 15 bases sitting between them. The CDR3 here is CASSSGRGLEETQYF. CDR3 DNA: TGCGCCAGCAGCTCTGGCAGGGGTCTGGAAGAGACCCAGTACTTC.

This clonotype was detected a few times. V and J are TRBV12-3 or TRBV12-4 and TRBJ2-7; the match to TRBD1 covers 8 bases. The CDR3 has 15 residues. Trimming took 8 bases from V and 0 from J; bases not matched to a gene: 9. The CDR3 sequence: CASEPGDRSSYEQYF. The CDR3 bases are TGTGCCAGCGAGCCCGGGGACAGGAGCTCCTACGAGCAGTACTTC.

The chain joins TRBV7-3 to TRBJ2-1, with a weak D call TRBD2 (5 bases). V lost 3 bases to trimming and J lost 1 base, with 10 bases between them. CDR1 is SGHTA and CDR2 is FQGTGA in the germline V gene. This CDR3 has 15 amino acids. CDR3 nucleotides: TGTGCCAGCAGCTTCACCTTAGCGTCCTACAATGAGCAGTTCTTC. Translating it yields CASSFTLASYNEQFF.

The CDR3 region has the DNA TGTGCCAGCAGCGTGGGGGACCCCGGCAGCTCCTACGAGCAGTACTTC. It specifies CASSVGDPGSSYEQYF. The chain recombines TRBV9 with TRBJ2-7; D may correspond to TRBD1 or TRBD2 (5 bases each). The length of the CDR3 is 16 residues. The germline gives CDR1 SGDLS, CDR2 YYNGEE. Trimming removed 2 bases from V and 0 bases from J, with 15 bases in between.

The chain's CDR3 is CASSWRGQEKLFF. CDR3 in DNA: TGCGCCAGCAGCTGGAGGGGACAAGAAAAACTGTTTTTT. V usage is TRBV5-1 and J usage is TRBJ1-4; D may be TRBD1 (6 bases). CDR3 length equals 13 residues. V gave up 3 bases and J gave up 8 bases, with 11 bases separating them. Germline CDR1 SGHRS, CDR2 YFSETQ.

This clonotype was counted between two and nine times. The chain carries TRBV30 and TRBJ1-5; no clear D. Germline V gene sequence: CDR1 GTSNPN, CDR2 SVGIG (reference sequence). V lost 2 bases and J lost 7, with 9 bases in between. The CDR3 length is 12 residues. CDR3 nucleotides: TGTGCCTGGAGTCCTGGGAACCAGCCCCAGCATTTT. This gives the protein CAWSPGNQPQHF.

The chain links TRBV7-9 to TRBJ1-2; the D gene is possibly TRBD1 (5 bases). The ends were cut back, 5 bases at V and 3 bases at J, with 13 bases in the middle. Germline V gives CDR1 SEHNR, CDR2 FQNEAQ (reference sequence). The CDR3 has 14 residues. This CDR3 reads CASSPVGGHYGYTF. CDR3 in DNA: TGTGCCAGCAGCCCCGTTGGGGGTCACTATGGCTACACCTTC.

This clonotype has more than one count but fewer than ten. V and J are TRBV5-1 and TRBJ1-1; 9 bases align to TRBD1. There are 15 residues in the CDR3. Trimming cost V 4 bases and J 6 bases; bases outside gene matches: 10. CDR1 is SGHRS and CDR2 is YFSETQ in the germline V gene. The CDR3 DNA sequence: TGCGCCAGCAGCCCGGGACAGGGTTCTTTTCCTGAAGCTTTCTTT. Translated, it gives CASSPGQGSFPEAFF.

This clonotype was counted only a few times. The chain combines TRBV4-1 with TRBJ1-6, with 10 bases lining up with TRBD1. CDR1 and CDR2 from the germline V gene are MGHRA and YSYEKL. The V gene end was trimmed by 4 bases and the J gene end by 10 bases; junction bases not matched to a gene: 7. CDR3 size: 15 residues. The CDR3 DNA reads TGCGCCAGCAGCCTTCCCGGACAGGGGGTGTCACCCCTCCACTTT. The encoded protein is CASSLPGQGVSPLHF.

This clonotype was seen only a few times. CDR3 residues: CSARDPSSGRGGNEQFF. Here the CDR3 DNA reads TGCAGTGCTAGAGATCCTTCTAGCGGGAGAGGGGGCAATGAGCAGTTCTTC. V and J are TRBV20-1 and TRBJ2-1; 10 nucleotides align to TRBD2. CDR1 is DFQATT, CDR2 SNEGSKA, per germline (reference sequence). There are 17 residues in the CDR3. The V gene end was trimmed by 0 bases and the J gene end by 6 bases; junction bases not matched to a gene: 11.

At least ten counts were recorded for this clonotype. This chain joins TRBV12-3 or TRBV12-4 and TRBJ1-3, with D unclear. This CDR3 comprises 15 residues. The V end lost 1 base, the J end lost 4 bases, and 11 bases lay between the germline ends. CDR3 sequence reads: CASSLDRAVGNTIYF. Here the CDR3 DNA reads TGTGCCAGCAGTTTAGACCGGGCGGTAGGAAACACCATATATTTT.

The table lists this clonotype with a few counts. The chain has TRBV12-3 or TRBV12-4 and TRBJ2-7, with a possible D match to TRBD1 (5 bases). CDR3 length: 13 amino acids. Trimming removed 5 bases at V and 3 bases at J, with 11 bases between. CDR3 nucleotide sequence: TGTGCCAGCAGTACGGACACGGACTACGAGCAGTACTTC. It specifies CASSTDTDYEQYF.

Only a few counts were recorded for this clonotype. The V gene is TRBV11-3, the J gene TRBJ2-3, with TRBD2 identical over 8 bases. Germline V gives CDR1 SGHNT, CDR2 YENEEA. The V segment lost 3 bases and the J segment 5 bases; nucleotides outside the gene matches: 7. The CDR3 is 15 residues long. Written as DNA, the CDR3 is TGTGCCAGCAGCTTCAGCGGGAGCCGGGGAGATACGCAGTATTTT. Its protein product is CASSFSGSRGDTQYF.

Only a few counts were recorded for this clonotype. In DNA form, the CDR3 reads TGTGCCAGCAGTGAGGGCAGGGGGAAAGTTTCCCCCGCTTTCTTT. Its translation: CASSEGRGKVSPAFF. The chain combines TRBV6-1 with TRBJ1-1; 7 bases match TRBD1. This CDR3 has 15 amino acids. J gave up 11 bases and V 3 bases, and 15 bases lay outside the gene matches. The germline V gene encodes CDR1 MNHNS and CDR2 SASEGT.

This clonotype appeared once. The genes are TRBV6-6 and TRBJ1-1; 8 bases agree with TRBD1. V lost 5 bases, J lost 5 bases, and 4 bases stayed unmatched. CDR3 size: 13 residues. Germline CDR1 is MNHNY and CDR2 is SVGAGI (reference sequence). CDR3 amino acids: CASSQRQGTEAFF. CDR3 sequence (DNA): TGTGCCAGCAGTCAACGACAGGGGACTGAAGCTTTCTTT.